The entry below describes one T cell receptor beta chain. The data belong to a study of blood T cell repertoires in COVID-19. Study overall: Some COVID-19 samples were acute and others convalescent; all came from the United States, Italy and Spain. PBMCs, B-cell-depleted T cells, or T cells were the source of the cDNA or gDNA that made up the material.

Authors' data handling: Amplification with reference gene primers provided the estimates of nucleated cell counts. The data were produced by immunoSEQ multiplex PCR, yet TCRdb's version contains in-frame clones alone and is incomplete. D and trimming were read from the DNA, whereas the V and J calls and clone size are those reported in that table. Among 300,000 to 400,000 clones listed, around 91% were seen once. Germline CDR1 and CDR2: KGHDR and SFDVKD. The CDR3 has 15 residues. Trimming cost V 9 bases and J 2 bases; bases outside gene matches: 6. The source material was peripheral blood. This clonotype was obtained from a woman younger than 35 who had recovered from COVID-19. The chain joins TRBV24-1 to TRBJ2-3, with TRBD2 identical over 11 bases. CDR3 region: CATGGLADLTDTQYF. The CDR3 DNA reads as TGTGCCACCGGGGGACTAGCGGACCTCACAGATACGCAGTATTTT.